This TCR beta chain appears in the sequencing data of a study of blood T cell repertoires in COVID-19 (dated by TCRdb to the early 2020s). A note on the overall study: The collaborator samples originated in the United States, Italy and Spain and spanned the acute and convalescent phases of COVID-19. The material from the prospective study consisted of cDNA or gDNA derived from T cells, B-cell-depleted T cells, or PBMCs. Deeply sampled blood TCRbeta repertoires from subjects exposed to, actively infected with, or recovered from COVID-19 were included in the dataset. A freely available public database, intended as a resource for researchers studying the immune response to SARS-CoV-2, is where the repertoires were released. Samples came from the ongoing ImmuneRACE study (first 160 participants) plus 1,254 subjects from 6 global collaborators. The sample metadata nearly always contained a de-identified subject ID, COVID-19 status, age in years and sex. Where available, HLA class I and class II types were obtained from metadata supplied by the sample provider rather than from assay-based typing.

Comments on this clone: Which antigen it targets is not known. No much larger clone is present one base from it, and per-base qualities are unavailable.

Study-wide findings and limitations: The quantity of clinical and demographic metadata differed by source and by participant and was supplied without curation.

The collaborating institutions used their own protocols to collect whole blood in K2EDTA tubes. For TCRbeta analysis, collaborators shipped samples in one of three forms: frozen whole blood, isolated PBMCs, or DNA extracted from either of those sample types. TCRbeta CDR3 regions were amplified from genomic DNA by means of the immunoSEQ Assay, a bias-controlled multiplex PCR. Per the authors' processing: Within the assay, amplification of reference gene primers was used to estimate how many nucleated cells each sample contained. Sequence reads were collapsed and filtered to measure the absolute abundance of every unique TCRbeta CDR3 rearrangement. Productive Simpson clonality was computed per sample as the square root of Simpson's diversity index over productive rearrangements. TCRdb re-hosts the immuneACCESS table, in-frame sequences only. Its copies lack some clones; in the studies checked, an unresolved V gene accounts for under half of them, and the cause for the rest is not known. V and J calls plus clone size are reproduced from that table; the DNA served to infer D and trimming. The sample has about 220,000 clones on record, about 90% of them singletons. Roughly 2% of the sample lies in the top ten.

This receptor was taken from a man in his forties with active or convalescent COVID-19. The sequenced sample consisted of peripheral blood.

The nucleotide sequence is given as TGTGCCTGGAGCACAGGGTCTGGTAACTATGGCTACACCTTC. Its translation reads: CAWSTGSGNYGYTF. Here the chain combines TRBV30 and TRBJ1-2; a weak D assignment points to TRBD1 (6 bases agree). For CDR1 and CDR2, the germline V gene (reference sequence) lists GTSNPN and SVGIG. Taken from cysteine to phenylalanine, the CDR3 has 14 residues. Of the read, only the CDR3 DNA is kept; its 42 bases are in frame from base 1. V is cut by 3 bases and J by 1 base, and the space between the germline ends is 12 bases.